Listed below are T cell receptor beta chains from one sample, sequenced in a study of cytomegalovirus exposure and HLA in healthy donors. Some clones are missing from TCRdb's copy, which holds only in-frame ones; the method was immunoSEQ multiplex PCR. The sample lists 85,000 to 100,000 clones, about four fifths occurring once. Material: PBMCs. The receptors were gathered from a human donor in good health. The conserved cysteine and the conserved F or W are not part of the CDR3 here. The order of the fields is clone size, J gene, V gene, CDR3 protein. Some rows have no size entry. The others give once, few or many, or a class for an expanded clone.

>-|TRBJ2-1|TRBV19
ASRTHSGESSYNEQF
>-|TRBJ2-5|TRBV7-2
ASSHAMGQVQETQY
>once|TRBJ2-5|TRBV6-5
ASSYAASGGMEQY
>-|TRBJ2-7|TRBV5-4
ASSTLASGGYEQY
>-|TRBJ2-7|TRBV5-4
ASSLSGVYEQY
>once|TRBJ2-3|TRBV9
ASSVLPGTGVQDTQY
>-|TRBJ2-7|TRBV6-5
ASSYSGTGVSYEQY
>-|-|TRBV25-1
ASSEPGGSYEQY
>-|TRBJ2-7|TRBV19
ATKGQGNSPSEQY
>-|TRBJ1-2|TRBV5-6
ASSPPRTDYGYT
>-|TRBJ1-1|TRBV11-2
ASSLGGWVNTEAF
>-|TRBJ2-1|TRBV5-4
ASSWILAGGPREQF
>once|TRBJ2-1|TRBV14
ASSQVSAPSSYNEQF
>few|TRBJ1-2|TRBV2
ASGLFVQGHGYT
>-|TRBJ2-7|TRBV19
ASEGSSYEQY
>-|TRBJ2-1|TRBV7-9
ASSLLAGNHNEQF
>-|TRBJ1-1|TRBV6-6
ASSYNPSVNTEAF
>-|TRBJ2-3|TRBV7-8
ASSLLGGGAQVDTQY
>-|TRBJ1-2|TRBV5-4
ASHQGAWDYT
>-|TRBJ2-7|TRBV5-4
ASSLGGNYEQY
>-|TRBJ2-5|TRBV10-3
AISEGPAGGRQETQY
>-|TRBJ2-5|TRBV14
ASSLLAQETQY
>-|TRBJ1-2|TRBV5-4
ASSSLGTGGDGYT
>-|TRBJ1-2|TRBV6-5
ASSREGARGYT
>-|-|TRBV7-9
ASSLVSSGRNEQY
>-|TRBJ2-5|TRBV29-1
SGGGLAGETQY
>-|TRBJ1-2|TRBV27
ASRQGAGNGYT
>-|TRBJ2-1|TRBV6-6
ASSQLAGGYNEQF
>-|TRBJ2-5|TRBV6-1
ASSARMGLAGGETQY